These 20 T cell receptor beta chains were sequenced from one sample in a study of response to subunit inactivated influenza vaccine. TCRdb recomputed calls from the RT-PCR reads with MiXCR, one row per CDR3 protein. The data contain hundreds of thousands of distinct CDR3 sequences, more than 15% of them seen just once; the ten biggest clones take up approximately 10%. This sample comprised PBMCs from blood, obtained about 11 days after vaccination. The receptors were gathered from a middle-aged man who received an inactivated influenza vaccine.

CDR3 in DNA: TGCAGTGCTACGGGAGCGGGGGTCTTATACTACGAGCAGTACTTC. Translating it yields CSATGAGVLYYEQYF. The chain joins TRBV20-1 to TRBJ2-7; the match to TRBD2 covers 8 bases. The CDR3 covers 15 residues. Germline CDR1 DFQATT, CDR2 SNEGSKA (reference sequence). Losses at the gene ends were 4 bases for V and 3 bases for J; bases not matched to a gene: 11.

This clonotype occurred many times. V gene TRBV20-1 combines with J gene TRBJ1-3, with TRBD1 as a possible D gene (5 bases). Germline CDR1 and CDR2: DFQATT and SNEGSKA (reference sequence). The CDR3 is 16 residues long. Deletions cut 4 bases from V and 0 bases from J, with 16 bases between. The CDR3 coding sequence is TGCAGTGCTAAGCCGTCAGGGACTTTCTCTGGAAACACCATATATTTT. Encoded protein: CSAKPSGTFSGNTIYF.

This clonotype was seen many times. V usage is TRBV4-3 and J usage is TRBJ2-1; TRBD1 is a possible D gene (6 bases). The V and J ends lost 2 bases and 0 bases respectively, with 11 bases between them. CDR3 length equals 16 residues. Germline-derived CDR1 and CDR2 are LGHNA and YSLEER. The CDR3 nucleotides are TGCGCCAGCAGCCAACGAACAGGGAGCTCCTACAATGAGCAGTTCTTC. Protein: CASSQRTGSSYNEQFF.

The sample holds a few counts of this clonotype. This rearrangement joins TRBV11-3 to TRBJ2-3; 8 bases line up with TRBD2. This CDR3 has 15 amino acids. Trimming cost V 5 bases and J 1 base; bases outside gene matches: 5. In germline, CDR1 is SGHNT, CDR2 YENEEA. CDR3 loop: CASSRQAGGTDTQYF. CDR3 in DNA: TGTGCCAGCAGCAGACAAGCGGGGGGCACAGATACGCAGTATTTT.

The V gene is TRBV28, the J gene TRBJ1-6; 8 bases line up with TRBD1. The CDR3 contains 17 residues. Per germline, CDR1 MDHEN and CDR2 SYDVKM. The J segment lost 4 bases and the V segment lost 6 bases, leaving 11 bases of the junction unmatched. The DNA of the CDR3 is TGTGCCAGCAGCTCCTTCCCCCGGACAGGGTATAATTCACCCCTCCACTTT. This gives the protein CASSSFPRTGYNSPLHF.

The rearrangement joins TRBV4-2 to TRBJ2-5; D ambiguous. The CDR3 covers 15 residues. Germline loops: CDR1 LGHNA, CDR2 YNFKEQ. V lost 0 bases, J lost 4 bases, and 12 bases lay in between. The CDR3 coding sequence is TGTGCCAGCAGCCAAGATATATCACGGTTAGAGACCCAGTACTTC. It specifies CASSQDISRLETQYF.

This clonotype was detected many times. The chain carries TRBV29-1 and TRBJ2-7, with 13 bases aligning to TRBD2. Germline V gives CDR1 SQVTM, CDR2 ANQGSEA. This CDR3 contains 16 residues. Trimming at V came to 0 bases and at J to 9 bases, leaving 11 bases not matched to a gene. The CDR3 DNA sequence: TGCAGCGTTGAAGATCACACTAGCGGGAGGGCCTTCGGGCAGTACTTC. As protein: CSVEDHTSGRAFGQYF.

V is TRBV6-5 and J is TRBJ1-2, with a weak D call TRBD1 (6 bases). Germline CDR1 and CDR2: MNHEY and SVGAGI. V was shortened by 0 bases and J by 7 bases, with 15 bases between the two germline ends. The CDR3 runs to 15 residues. The CDR3 region has the DNA TGTGCCAGCAGTTACTCCTCGCGGGGGCAAGTTGGCTACACCTTC. Protein product: CASSYSSRGQVGYTF.

This clonotype showed up many times. This chain uses TRBV5-6 with TRBJ2-5, with TRBD1 as a possible D gene (6 bases). Germline loops: CDR1 SGHDT, CDR2 YYEEEE. CDR3 length equals 13 residues. Trimming shortened V by 2 bases and J by 6 bases, and 11 bases separated the two germline ends. DNA for the CDR3: TGTGCCAGCAGCTTAACAACAGGGAAGACCCAGTACTTC. Its protein is CASSLTTGKTQYF.

This clonotype was seen repeatedly, ten times or more. The chain uses TRBV20-1 and TRBJ1-2, with D uncertain. The germline CDR1 and CDR2 sequences are DFQATT and SNEGSKA (reference sequence). V dropped 3 bases and J dropped 4 bases, with 3 bases sitting between them. The CDR3 is 10 residues long. The CDR3 reads CSASSYGYTF. The CDR3 bases are TGCAGTGCTAGCAGCTATGGCTACACCTTC.

This clonotype was counted a few times. This rearrangement joins TRBV12-3 or TRBV12-4 to TRBJ2-7; possibly TRBD1 for D (6 bases). Trimming took 5 bases from V and 8 from J, leaving 13 bases between them. The CDR3 covers 12 residues. Here the CDR3 DNA reads TGTGCCAGCAGTGTTACAGGGTACCAGCAGTACTTC. Encoded protein: CASSVTGYQQYF.

This clonotype was seen a handful of times. The rearrangement links TRBV4-3 to TRBJ2-1; unclear D gene. V lost 1 base and J lost 1, with 8 bases in between. The CDR3 contains 15 residues. CDR1 LGHNA and CDR2 YSLEER come from the germline V gene. CDR3 sequence (DNA): TGCGCCAGCAGCCAAGGAAAACAGTCCTACAATGAGCAGTTCTTC. Its translation: CASSQGKQSYNEQFF.

This clonotype was recorded once. The DNA is omitted, as the CDR3 cannot be located on it reliably, and the CDR3 follows TCRdb's listing. The gene calls are TRBV30 and TRBJ2-2. Termini included, the CDR3 measures 16 amino acids. Looked up from germline, CDR1 is GTSNPN and CDR2 is SVGIG (reference sequence). CDR3 loop: CAWSVDSTKGPGSCFF.

V and J are TRBV29-1 and TRBJ2-5; D is ambiguous. The CDR3 extends over 13 amino acids. Germline V lookup: CDR1 SQVTM, CDR2 ANQGSEA. The V and J ends lost 7 bases and 2 bases respectively, with 14 bases between them. CDR3 region: CSAPEFGQETQYF. In nucleotides, the CDR3 is TGCAGCGCCCCCGAGTTTGGACAAGAGACCCAGTACTTC. The full variable domain, its missing parts supplied by reference TRBV29-1 and TRBJ2-5, is SAVISQKPSRDICQRGTSLTIQCQVDSQVTMMFWYRQQPGQSLTLIATANQGSEATYESGFVIDKFPISRPNLTFSTLTVSNMSPEDSSIYLCSAPEFGQETQYFGPGTRLLVL.

This chain uses TRBV30 with TRBJ2-1; 7 nucleotides line up with TRBD2. The germline V gene encodes CDR1 GTSNPN and CDR2 SVGIG (reference sequence). After removal of 2 bases from V and 3 bases from J, the junction contained 4 bases not matched to a gene. CDR3 size: 14 residues. The DNA of the CDR3 is TGTGCCTGGAGTCGGGGGAGGGTCTACAATGAGCAGTTCTTC. Encoded protein: CAWSRGRVYNEQFF. Complete variable domain (other parts from reference TRBV30 and TRBJ2-1): SQTIHQWPATLVQPVGSPLSLECTVEGTSNPNLYWYRQAAGRGLQLLFYSVGIGQISSEVPQNLSASRPQDRQFILSSKKLLLSDSGFYLCAWSRGRVYNEQFFGPGTRLTVL.

This clonotype appeared a few times. V usage is TRBV7-2 and J usage is TRBJ2-3; D gene uncertain. The V gene lost 1 base and the J gene lost 2 bases, with 16 bases spanning the gap. Germline V gene data show CDR1 as SGHTA and CDR2 as FQGNSA. This CDR3 is 17 amino acids long. The DNA for the CDR3 is TGTGCCAGCAGCTTAGTGTGGGTCGGCAGATCCACAGATACGCAGTATTTT. Amino acid sequence: CASSLVWVGRSTDTQYF.

V and J are TRBV24-1 and TRBJ2-1, with 9 bases that match TRBD2. The CDR3 runs 17 residues. Germline V gives CDR1 KGHDR, CDR2 SFDVKD. With 4 bases clipped from V and 4 bases from J, the junction kept 10 bases outside the gene matches. The CDR3 reads CATSDALAGAGYNEQFF. The DNA of the CDR3 is TGTGCCACCAGTGACGCGTTAGCGGGAGCGGGTTACAATGAGCAGTTCTTC.

The genes are TRBV28 and TRBJ2-5, with 10 bases aligning to TRBD1. CDR3 length: 15 amino acids. Germline-derived CDR1 and CDR2 are MDHEN and SYDVKM. V dropped 5 bases and J dropped 7; count of bases not matched to a gene: 10. The CDR3 bases are TGTGCCAGCAGTCTATCCGGGACAGGGGCGCGGACCCAGTACTTC. Encoded protein: CASSLSGTGARTQYF.

The J gene is TRBJ2-1, the V gene TRBV3-1; 9 bases agree with TRBD2. The trim removed 1 base at V and 5 bases at J, leaving 6 bases unmatched. Per germline, CDR1 LGHDT and CDR2 YNNKEL (reference sequence). The CDR3 runs to 16 residues. As DNA, the CDR3 is TGTGCCAGCAGCCAAGTTGGGACTAGCCCTAACAATGAGCAGTTCTTC. Amino acids: CASSQVGTSPNNEQFF.

This clonotype was found a few times. The chain joins TRBV6-1 to TRBJ2-2; 7 positions agree with TRBD1. The junction had 11 bases not matched to a gene; V was cut back by 6 bases and J by 7 bases. The CDR3 contains 15 residues. Germline assignment: CDR1 MNHNS and CDR2 SASEGT. The CDR3 sequence is CASRESDRVGGELFF. The CDR3 nucleotides read TGTGCCAGCAGGGAATCAGACAGGGTCGGCGGGGAGCTGTTTTTT.